Sequencing of this T cell receptor (beta chain) was carried out in a study of cytomegalovirus exposure and HLA in healthy donors. Study results and caveats: For TCR beta chains, V- and J-gene trimming was later linked to a missense DCLRE1C variant. Among TCR beta chains, those listed as cytomegalovirus-associated numbered over 150.

The PCR contained 60 Vbeta and 13 Jbeta primers. Assay used: immunoSEQ multiplex PCR; TCRdb lists only in-frame clones, some missing. Of under 250,000 clones listed, almost 80% are singletons. The V gene lost 6 bases and the J gene lost 0 bases, with 12 bases spanning the gap. The CDR3 length is 14 residues. Looked up from germline, CDR1 is LNHDA and CDR2 is SQIVND (reference sequence). In regard to this clone: The target antigen is unknown.

Material for sequencing was PBMCs. The origin of this receptor is a male donor in good health and CMV-seronegative. The V and J genes are TRBV19 and TRBJ2-7, with D hard to call. The CDR3 DNA reads as TGTGCCAGTAGCAACATTCCAGGCTCCTACGAGCAGTACTTC. Protein: CASSNIPGSYEQYF.